This entry concerns a single TCR beta chain. These data are taken from a study of OX40 agonist ivuxolimab in advanced cancers. As for the study in general: Patients receiving dose escalation had hepatocellular carcinoma, melanoma, renal cell or head and neck cancer. Prior checkpoint blockade (anti-PD-1, anti-PD-L1 or anti-CTLA-4) was permitted; about 40% had it.

Here immunoSEQ multiplex PCR was the method, and the copy in TCRdb shows in-frame clones only, minus some. Of more than 95,000 clones listed, approximately 94% are singletons. This TCR derives from an adult with an advanced solid tumor such as melanoma, head and neck, liver or kidney cancer. The specimen was CD4+ or CD8+ T cells sorted from blood, collected in a trial of the OX40 agonist ivuxolimab.

CDR3 sequence: CASSLAATSAYEQFF. CDR3 sequence (DNA): TGTGCCAGCAGCTTGGCGGCGACTAGCGCGTATGAGCAGTTCTTC. V gene TRBV5-5 combines with J gene TRBJ2-1, with 8 bases lining up with TRBD2. V lost 0 bases, J lost 8 bases, and 7 bases stayed unmatched. Germline assignment: CDR1 SGHKS and CDR2 YYEKEE (reference sequence). The CDR3 extends over 15 amino acids. Full variable domain (missing parts from reference TRBV5-5 and TRBJ2-1): DAGVTQSPTHLIKTRGQQVTLRCSPISGHKSVSWYQQVLGQGPQFIFQYYEKEERGRGNFPDRFSARQFPNYSSELNVNALLLGDSALYLCASSLAATSAYEQFFGPGTRLTVL.